The 8 T cell receptor beta chains listed next were all sequenced from one sample in a study of CD8 T cells in ankylosing spondylitis. Broader study findings: Blood from ankylosing spondylitis patients appeared to carry a characteristic eight-variant TCR beta motif.

From the 5' RACE reads, TCRdb called clonotypes with MiXCR, one entry per CDR3 protein. This sample has about 540,000 distinct CDR3 sequences; roughly 13% occur once, and the top ten carry around 6.8%. Their recognized antigens are unknown. Sample: blood, either unsorted or a sorted T cell fraction (not recorded which). All receptors come from a male donor with ankylosing spondylitis.

This clonotype showed up just a few times. One junction end does not reproduce the germline sequence, and a read error may be involved. The chain employs TRBV3-1 and TRBJ1-2; 9 bases match TRBD1. This CDR3 comprises 14 residues. Germline assignment: CDR1 LGHDT and CDR2 YNNKEL (reference sequence). DNA for the CDR3: TGTGCCAGCAGCCACGCCGGGACAGGGCCCCACAACGACTTC. Translated, it gives CASSHAGTGPHNDF.

In its sample, this clonotype was seen a few times. This chain's CDR3 is CASSLVTLKNEQFF. The CDR3 region has the DNA TGCGCCAGCAGCTTGGTTACGTTAAAGAATGAGCAGTTCTTC. The chain carries TRBV5-1 and TRBJ2-1; D uncertain. Germline assignment: CDR1 SGHRS and CDR2 YFSETQ. The CDR3 is 14 residues long. Trimming removed 0 bases from V and 7 bases from J, with 11 bases in between.

The genes are TRBV4-1 and TRBJ2-5, with 9 positions matching TRBD2. Unmatched junction bases numbered 3, after V lost 3 bases and J lost 1 base. The CDR3 runs 15 residues. The germline CDR1 and CDR2 sequences are MGHRA and YSYEKL. The CDR3 is CASSQPGLAQETQYF. CDR3 nucleotides: TGCGCCAGCAGCCAGCCGGGACTAGCCCAAGAGACCCAGTACTTC.

J is TRBJ2-6 and V is TRBV11-3; D not certain. The length of the CDR3 is 14 residues. The V end was cut by 5 bases, the J end by 4 bases, with 9 bases between. Germline-derived CDR1 and CDR2 are SGHNT and YENEEA. CDR3 residues: CASSPSRGANVLTF. CDR3 bases: TGTGCCAGCAGCCCCTCGCGGGGGGCCAACGTCCTGACTTTC.

This clonotype has at least ten counts. This chain uses TRBV7-2 with TRBJ2-3; D is possibly TRBD2 (7 bases). Germline CDR1 reads SGHTA; CDR2 reads FQGNSA. Trimming removed 3 bases from V and 1 base from J, with 11 bases in between. The CDR3 length is 15 residues. CDR3 in amino acids: CASSLAGAGTDTQYF. The CDR3 bases are TGTGCCAGCAGCTTGGCGGGGGCTGGCACAGATACGCAGTATTTT.

A few counts support this clonotype. The chain has TRBV7-2 and TRBJ2-7; 11 bases line up with TRBD2. V lost 5 bases and J lost 3; bases outside the gene matches: 6. This CDR3 spans 15 amino acids. Looked up from germline, CDR1 is SGHTA and CDR2 is FQGNSA. In nucleotides, the CDR3 is TGTGCCAGCAGCCCAAGACTAGCGGGACACTACGAGCAGTACTTC. Translation: CASSPRLAGHYEQYF.

This clonotype was counted only a few times. The CDR3, as DNA: TGTGCCAGCCGGGAGGGGGCGCAGGCTTTCTTT. Translating gives CASREGAQAFF. The chain uses TRBV18 and TRBJ1-1; 7 bases align to TRBD1. CDR3 length: 11 amino acids. V lost 8 bases to trimming and J lost 11 bases; unmatched junction nucleotides: 8. Germline CDR1 reads KGHSH; CDR2 reads LQKENI.

The sample holds many counts of this clonotype. V usage is TRBV5-1 and J usage is TRBJ1-1, with a tentative D call TRBD1 (6 bases). The CDR3 sequence is 14 residues long. The germline V gene encodes CDR1 SGHRS and CDR2 YFSETQ. The V end lost 7 bases, the J end lost 5 bases, and 18 bases lay between the germline ends. CDR3 DNA: TGCGCCAGCGCGGGAGGGGGTGGATGGACTGAAGCTTTCTTT. The encoded protein is CASAGGGGWTEAFF.